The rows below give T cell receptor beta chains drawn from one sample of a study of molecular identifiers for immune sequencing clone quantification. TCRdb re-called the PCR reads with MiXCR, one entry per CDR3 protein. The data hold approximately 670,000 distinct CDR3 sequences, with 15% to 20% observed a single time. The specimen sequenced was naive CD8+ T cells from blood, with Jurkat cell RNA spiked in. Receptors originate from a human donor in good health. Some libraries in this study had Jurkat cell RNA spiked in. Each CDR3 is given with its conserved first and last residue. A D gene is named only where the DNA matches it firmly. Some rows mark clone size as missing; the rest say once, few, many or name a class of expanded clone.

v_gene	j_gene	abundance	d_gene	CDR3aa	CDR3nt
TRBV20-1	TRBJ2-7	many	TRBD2	CSATGLGNEQYF	TGCAGTGCTACTGGACTAGGGAACGAGCAGTACTTC
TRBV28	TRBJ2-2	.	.	CVSSLVGELFF	TGTGTCAGCAGTTTGGTCGGGGAGCTGTTTTTT
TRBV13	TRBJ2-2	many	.	CASSPRRPRELFF	TGTGCCAGCAGCCCTCGACGACCCCGGGAGCTGTTTTTT
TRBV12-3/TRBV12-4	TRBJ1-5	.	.	CASSPTGTLTQPQHF	TGTGCCAGCAGTCCCACCGGGACATTGACTCAGCCCCAGCATTTT
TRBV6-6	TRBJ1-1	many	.	CASSWGQGWNEAFF	TGTGCCAGCAGTTGGGGCCAGGGCTGGAATGAAGCTTTCTTT
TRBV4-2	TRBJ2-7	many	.	CASSPYGGYEQYF	TGTGCCAGCAGCCCCTACGGCGGCTACGAGCAGTACTTC
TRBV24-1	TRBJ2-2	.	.	CATKGAHAGELFF	TGTGCCACCAAGGGAGCTCACGCCGGGGAGCTGTTTTTT
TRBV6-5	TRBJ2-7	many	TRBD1	CASSYRAGGYEQYF	TGTGCCAGCAGTTACCGGGCAGGGGGCTACGAGCAGTACTTC
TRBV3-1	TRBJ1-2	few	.	CASSTHMVANYGYTF	TGTGCCAGCAGCACCCACATGGTTGCTAACTATGGCTACACCTTC
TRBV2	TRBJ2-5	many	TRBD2	CASSEGGGAGQETQYF	TGTGCCAGCAGTGAAGGCGGGGGGGCCGGCCAAGAGACCCAGTACTTC
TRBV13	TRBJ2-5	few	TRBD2	CASSPLGLAGGAQETQYF	TGTGCCAGCAGCCCCCTCGGGCTAGCGGGGGGAGCTCAAGAGACCCAGTACTTC
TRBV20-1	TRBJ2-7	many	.	CSAGGLSSYEQYF	TGCAGTGCTGGGGGTCTTTCCTCCTACGAGCAGTACTTC
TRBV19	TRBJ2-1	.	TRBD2	CASKLAGINEQFF	TGTGCCAGTAAACTAGCGGGAATCAATGAGCAGTTCTTC
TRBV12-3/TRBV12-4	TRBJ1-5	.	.	CASCRWGSGQPQHF	TGTGCCAGCTGCCGGTGGGGATCGGGTCAGCCCCAGCATTTT
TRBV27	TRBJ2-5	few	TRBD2	CASRNSIVGTSGFQETQYF	TGTGCCAGCCGAAACTCTATTGTCGGGACTAGCGGATTCCAAGAGACCCAGTACTTC
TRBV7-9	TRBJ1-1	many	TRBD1	CASSLGQSEAFF	TGTGCCAGCAGCTTGGGACAGAGCGAAGCTTTCTTT
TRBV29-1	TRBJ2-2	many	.	CSVDPAGFGELFF	TGCAGCGTTGACCCAGCAGGGTTCGGGGAGCTGTTTTTT
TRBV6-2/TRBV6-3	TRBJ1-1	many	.	CASSYFSGNEAFF	TGTGCCAGCAGTTACTTCTCGGGGAACGAAGCTTTCTTT
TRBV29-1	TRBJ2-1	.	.	CSVEAEAEYNEQFF	TGCAGCGTTGAAGCAGAGGCGGAGTACAATGAGCAGTTCTTC
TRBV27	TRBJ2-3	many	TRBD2	CASSLLERGATDTQYF	TGTGCCAGCAGTCTGCTAGAGCGGGGGGCCACAGATACGCAGTATTTT
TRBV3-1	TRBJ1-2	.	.	CASSQGLLPSNYGYTF	TGTGCCAGCAGCCAAGGTCTCCTGCCTTCTAACTATGGCTACACCTTC
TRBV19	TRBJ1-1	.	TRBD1	CASSIRGTWDTEAFF	TGTGCCAGTAGTATCAGGGGGACATGGGACACTGAAGCTTTCTTT
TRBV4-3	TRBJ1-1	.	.	CASSRDRARAEAFF	TGCGCCAGCAGCCGAGATAGGGCTCGCGCTGAAGCTTTCTTT
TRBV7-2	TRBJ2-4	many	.	CASSLSRGKNIQYF	TGTGCCAGCAGCTTAAGCCGGGGCAAAAACATTCAGTACTTC
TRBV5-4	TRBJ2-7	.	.	CASSYDSSGTYEQYF	TGTGCCAGCAGCTACGACTCAAGCGGAACCTACGAGCAGTACTTC
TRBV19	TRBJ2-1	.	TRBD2	CASSQAGGPADEQFF	TGTGCCAGTAGTCAGGCGGGGGGGCCAGCCGATGAGCAGTTCTTC
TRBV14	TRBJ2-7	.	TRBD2	CASSIRLAGGAYEQYF	TGTGCCAGCAGCATACGACTAGCGGGAGGAGCCTACGAGCAGTACTTC
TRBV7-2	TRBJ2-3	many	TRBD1	CASSSGQGTDTQYF	TGTGCCAGCAGCTCCGGACAGGGCACAGATACGCAGTATTTT
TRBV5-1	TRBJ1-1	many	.	CASSLGHYLGEAFF	TGCGCCAGCAGCTTAGGCCACTACTTGGGGGAAGCTTTCTTT
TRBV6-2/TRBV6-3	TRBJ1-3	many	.	CASSPRTSSGNTIYF	TGTGCCAGCAGTCCACGGACAAGCTCTGGAAACACCATATATTTT
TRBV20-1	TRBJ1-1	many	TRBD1	CSASVQGGYSTEAFF	TGCAGTGCTAGTGTACAAGGGGGCTACAGCACTGAAGCTTTCTTT
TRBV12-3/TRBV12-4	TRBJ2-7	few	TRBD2	CASSPTTSGSGEQYF	TGTGCCAGCAGTCCCACTACTAGCGGGAGTGGCGAGCAGTACTTC
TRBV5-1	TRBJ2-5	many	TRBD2	CASSKGTSSEETQYF	TGCGCCAGCAGCAAAGGGACTAGCTCGGAGGAGACCCAGTACTTC
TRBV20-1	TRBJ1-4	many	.	CSALKRPFTNEKLFF	TGCAGTGCTCTCAAACGGCCTTTCACTAATGAAAAACTGTTTTTT
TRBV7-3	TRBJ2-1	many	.	CASSPRSSGEEYNEQFF	TGTGCCAGCAGCCCAAGGTCATCGGGAGAGGAGTACAATGAGCAGTTCTTC
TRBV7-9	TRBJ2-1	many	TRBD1	CASSPDAGTVYNEQFF	TGTGCCAGCAGCCCTGACGCCGGGACAGTCTACAATGAGCAGTTCTTC
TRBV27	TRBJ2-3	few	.	CANSLGSLASTDTQYF	TGTGCCAACAGTTTAGGTTCGCTAGCTAGCACAGATACGCAGTATTTT
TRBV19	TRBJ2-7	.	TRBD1	CASSAQGSSYEQYF	TGTGCCAGTAGTGCACAGGGGAGCTCCTACGAGCAGTACTTC
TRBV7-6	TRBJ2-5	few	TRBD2	CASSPLLAGGLGETQYF	TGTGCCAGCAGCCCCCTTCTAGCGGGGGGCCTGGGGGAGACCCAGTACTTC
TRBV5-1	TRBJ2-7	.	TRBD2	CASSSLGLAGAIYEQYF	TGCGCCAGCAGCTCGCTGGGACTAGCGGGAGCGATTTACGAGCAGTACTTC
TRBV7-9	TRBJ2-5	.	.	CASSLAGYGWGQETQYF	TGTGCCAGCAGCTTAGCGGGCTACGGCTGGGGACAAGAGACCCAGTACTTC
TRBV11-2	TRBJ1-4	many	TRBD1	CASSFFGTANSNEKLFF	TGTGCCAGCAGCTTCTTTGGGACAGCGAACTCTAATGAAAAACTGTTTTTT